Each of the 17 T cell receptor beta chains below was sequenced from the same sample in a study of cytomegalovirus exposure and HLA in healthy donors. Primers for the PCR totalled 60 Vbeta and 13 Jbeta. The repertoire was sequenced with immunoSEQ multiplex PCR; TCRdb's copy has only in-frame clones and lacks some. In all, the sample yields approximately 200,000 clones. Sample: PBMCs. The source of these receptors is a boy aged 5-17 years in good health and CMV-seronegative.

The rearrangement links TRBV5-4 to TRBJ2-7; 10 bases map to TRBD1. Per the germline V gene, CDR1 is SGHNT and CDR2 is YYREEE (reference sequence). The CDR3 consists of 13 residues. The trim removed 7 bases at V and 1 base at J, leaving 2 bases unmatched. The CDR3 bases are TGTGCCAGCGGGACAGGGGCATCCTACGAGCAGTACTTC. It specifies CASGTGASYEQYF.

V and J are TRBV7-2 and TRBJ1-3; D possibly corresponds to TRBD1 (5 bases). CDR1 is SGHTA and CDR2 is FQGNSA in the germline V gene. The CDR3 is 12 residues long. Trimming removed 5 bases from V and 14 bases from J, with 16 bases in between. Written as DNA, the CDR3 is TGTGCCAGCAGCCAAGACGCCGGGGGAGTATATTTT. It is translated as CASSQDAGGVYF.

The gene calls are TRBV7-3 and TRBJ2-1, with TRBD2 identical over 8 bases. CDR1 and CDR2 (germline): SGHTA, FQGTGA. CDR3 length equals 15 residues. With V trimmed by 5 bases and J by 4 bases, 7 bases remained unmatched. CDR3 coding DNA: TGTGCCAGCAGCAACGGGGGGGCGCGGTACAATGAGCAGTTCTTC. It specifies CASSNGGARYNEQFF. Drawing the rest from reference TRBV7-3 and TRBJ2-1, the complete variable domain is GAGVSQTPSNKVTEKGKYVELRCDPISGHTALYWYRQSLGQGPEFLIYFQGTGAADDSGLPNDRFFAVRPEGSVSTLKIQRTERGDSAVYLCASSNGGARYNEQFFGPGTRLTVL.

The J gene is TRBJ2-5, the V gene TRBV6-6; 12 nucleotides agree with TRBD2. The J call may be faulty, since TRBJ2-7 better matches the DNA end. This CDR3 has 14 amino acids. Germline CDR1 is MNHNY and CDR2 is SVGAGI (reference sequence). CDR3: CASRTSGSSYEQYF. Written as DNA, the CDR3 is TGTGCCAGCAGGACTAGCGGGAGCTCCTACGAGCAGTACTTC.

The chain uses TRBV7-9 and TRBJ2-3, with D tentatively TRBD2 (5 bases). The germline gives CDR1 SEHNR, CDR2 FQNEAQ (reference sequence). Trimming stripped 9 bases from V and 6 bases from J, with 13 bases between. The CDR3 covers 12 residues. The DNA of the CDR3 is TGTGCCAGTACGGGGAGCCCCGATACGCAGTATTTT. Amino acid sequence: CASTGSPDTQYF.

The gene calls are TRBV4-1 and TRBJ1-1, with D perhaps TRBD1 (5 bases). Germline-derived CDR1 and CDR2 are MGHRA and YSYEKL. The CDR3 has 15 amino acids. V lost 3 bases and J 0 bases, leaving 11 bases between the germline ends. DNA for the CDR3: TGCGCCAGCAGCCAGCAGGGTCTGGTGAACACTGAAGCTTTCTTT. Protein sequence: CASSQQGLVNTEAFF.

The rearrangement links TRBV28 to TRBJ1-5, with TRBD1 as a possible D gene (6 bases). The CDR3 has 11 residues. CDR1 and CDR2 (germline): MDHEN, SYDVKM. The V and J ends lost 6 bases and 7 bases respectively, with 7 bases between them. The CDR3 here is CASRQGQPQHF. CDR3 nucleotide sequence: TGTGCCAGCAGACAGGGCCAGCCCCAGCATTTT.

This chain links TRBV13 with TRBJ2-7; a possible D gene is TRBD2 (5 bases). Looked up from germline, CDR1 is PRHDT and CDR2 is FYEKMQ (reference sequence). CDR3 length: 17 amino acids. Deletions cut 3 bases from V and 2 bases from J, with 20 bases between. CDR3: CASSFRGGLAETYEQYF. The DNA for the CDR3 is TGTGCCAGCAGCTTCCGAGGAGGTTTAGCAGAAACCTACGAGCAGTACTTC. The variable domain in full, with the rest retrieved from reference TRBV13 and TRBJ2-7, is AAGVIQSPRHLIKEKRETATLKCYPIPRHDTVYWYQQGPGQDPQFLISFYEKMQSDKGSIPDRFSAQQFSDYHSELNMSSLELGDSALYFCASSFRGGLAETYEQYFGPGTRLTVT.

The rearrangement joins TRBV30 to TRBJ1-5, with 7 nucleotides matching TRBD1. Germline V lookup: CDR1 GTSNPN, CDR2 SVGIG (reference sequence). CDR3 size: 15 residues. With V trimmed by 0 bases and J by 4 bases, 6 bases remained unmatched. The CDR3 DNA sequence: TGTGCCTGGAGTGTAGGACAGGTCGGAAATCAGCCCCAGCATTTT. Translation gives CAWSVGQVGNQPQHF.

The V gene is TRBV2, the J gene TRBJ2-3; weak D call: TRBD2 (5 bases). CDR3 length: 15 residues. V was clipped by 3 bases and J by 0 bases, with 10 bases between them. Germline V gives CDR1 SNHLY, CDR2 FYNNEI. CDR3 in DNA: TGTGCCAGCAGTGACCGGGAAATTAGCACAGATACGCAGTATTTT. The encoded protein is CASSDREISTDTQYF.

The chain joins TRBV4-1 to TRBJ1-1, with 7 bases fitting TRBD1. Germline V gives CDR1 MGHRA, CDR2 YSYEKL. J lost 5 bases, V lost 4 bases, and 10 bases had no gene match. The CDR3 covers 15 residues. CDR3 nucleotides: TGCGCCAGCAGCCGAGAGACAGGGCCGGAGACTGAAGCTTTCTTT. This encodes CASSRETGPETEAFF.

This sequence joins TRBV2 and TRBJ2-5, with D perhaps matching TRBD1 (5 bases). V lost 3 bases and J lost 2, with 10 bases in between. Germline loops: CDR1 SNHLY, CDR2 FYNNEI. This CDR3 spans 14 amino acids. CDR3 in DNA: TGTGCCAGCAGTGACGGCAGGGAACAAGAGACCCAGTACTTC. Amino acids: CASSDGREQETQYF.

This chain connects TRBV6-1 to TRBJ1-6; TRBD1 matches at 10 bases. Germline V gene sequence: CDR1 MNHNS, CDR2 SASEGT. V trimming: 9 bases; J trimming: 5 bases; junction bases outside the gene matches: 4. The CDR3 spans 14 residues. CDR3 nucleotides: TGTGCCAGAGGGACAGGGGTCAATAATTCACCCCTCCACTTT. It is translated as CARGTGVNNSPLHF.

The chain uses TRBV28 and TRBJ1-4, with 7 bases identical to TRBD1. Germline V CDR1 and CDR2: MDHEN, SYDVKM. The CDR3 consists of 14 residues. Unmatched junction bases numbered 6, after V lost 5 bases and J lost 6 bases. The chain's CDR3 is CASSRDSTYEKLFF. The CDR3 DNA sequence: TGTGCCAGCAGTCGGGACAGCACCTATGAAAAACTGTTTTTT.

The rearrangement joins TRBV2 to TRBJ2-3, with 8 nucleotides matching TRBD2. This CDR3 has 15 residues. The germline gives CDR1 SNHLY, CDR2 FYNNEI. With 6 bases clipped from V and 2 bases from J, the junction kept 7 bases outside the gene matches. The DNA for the CDR3 is TGTGCCAGCAGCCCAGCGGGGGCGAACACAGATACGCAGTATTTT. Translation: CASSPAGANTDTQYF.

The chain links TRBV7-9 to TRBJ2-4, with TRBD1 as a possible D gene (5 bases). Germline V lookup: CDR1 SEHNR, CDR2 FQNEAQ (reference sequence). This CDR3 comprises 14 residues. Between the trimmed V and J ends, which lost 1 base and 7 bases, there was a span of 11 bases. DNA for the CDR3: TGTGCCAGCAGCTTAGTGGCAGGGCGGAACATTCAGTACTTC. Its protein product is CASSLVAGRNIQYF.

The V and J genes are TRBV19 and TRBJ2-5, with D possibly TRBD1 on 5 matching bases. Germline lookup yields CDR1 LNHDA and CDR2 SQIVND (reference sequence). Trimming stripped 10 bases from V and 0 bases from J, with 15 bases between. The CDR3 loop spans 14 amino acids. In DNA form, the CDR3 reads TGTGCCACCTCCCAGAGACAGAACCAAGAGACCCAGTACTTC. As protein: CATSQRQNQETQYF. The whole variable domain, remainder taken from reference TRBV19 and TRBJ2-5, is DGGITQSPKYLFRKEGQNVTLSCEQNLNHDAMYWYRQDPGQGLRLIYYSQIVNDFQKGDIAEGYSVSREKKESFPLTVTSAQKNPTAFYLCATSQRQNQETQYFGPGTRLLVL.